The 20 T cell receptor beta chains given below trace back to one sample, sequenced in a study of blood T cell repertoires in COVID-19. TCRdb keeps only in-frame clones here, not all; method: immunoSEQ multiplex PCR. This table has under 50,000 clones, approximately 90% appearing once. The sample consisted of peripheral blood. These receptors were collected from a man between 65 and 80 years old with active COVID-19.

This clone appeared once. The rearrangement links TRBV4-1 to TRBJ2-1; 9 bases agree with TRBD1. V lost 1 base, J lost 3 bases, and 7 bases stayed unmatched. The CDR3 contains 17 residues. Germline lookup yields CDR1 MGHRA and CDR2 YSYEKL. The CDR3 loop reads CASSQVTGTGIYNEQFF. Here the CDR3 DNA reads TGCGCCAGCAGCCAAGTGACCGGGACAGGGATCTACAATGAGCAGTTCTTC.

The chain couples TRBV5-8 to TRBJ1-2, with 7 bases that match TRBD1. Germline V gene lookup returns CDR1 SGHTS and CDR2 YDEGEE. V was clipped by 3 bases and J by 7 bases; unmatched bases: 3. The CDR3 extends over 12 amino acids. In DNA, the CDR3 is TGTGCCAGCAGCTACGACAGGGCTGGCTACACCTTC. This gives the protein CASSYDRAGYTF.

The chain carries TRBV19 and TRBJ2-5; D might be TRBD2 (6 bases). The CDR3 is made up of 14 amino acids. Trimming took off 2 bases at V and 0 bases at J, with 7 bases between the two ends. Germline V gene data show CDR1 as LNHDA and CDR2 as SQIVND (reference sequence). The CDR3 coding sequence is TGTGCCAGTAGTATATCGGGGGACCAAGAGACCCAGTACTTC. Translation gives CASSISGDQETQYF. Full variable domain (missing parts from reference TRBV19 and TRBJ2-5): DGGITQSPKYLFRKEGQNVTLSCEQNLNHDAMYWYRQDPGQGLRLIYYSQIVNDFQKGDIAEGYSVSREKKESFPLTVTSAQKNPTAFYLCASSISGDQETQYFGPGTRLLVL.

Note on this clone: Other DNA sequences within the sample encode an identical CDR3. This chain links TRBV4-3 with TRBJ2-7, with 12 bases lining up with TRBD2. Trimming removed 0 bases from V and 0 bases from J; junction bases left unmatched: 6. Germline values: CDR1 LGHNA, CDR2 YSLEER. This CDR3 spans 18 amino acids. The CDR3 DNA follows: TGCGCCAGCAGCCAAGAAGCTAGCGGGGGGGCGGCCTCCTACGAGCAGTACTTC. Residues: CASSQEASGGAASYEQYF.

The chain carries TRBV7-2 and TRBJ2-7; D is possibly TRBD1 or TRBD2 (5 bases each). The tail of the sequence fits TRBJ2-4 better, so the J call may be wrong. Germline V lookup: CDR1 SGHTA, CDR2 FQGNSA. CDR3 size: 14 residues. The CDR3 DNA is TGTGCCAGCAGCCCGAGAACCGGGACAAACATTCAGTACTTC. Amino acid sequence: CASSPRTGTNIQYF.

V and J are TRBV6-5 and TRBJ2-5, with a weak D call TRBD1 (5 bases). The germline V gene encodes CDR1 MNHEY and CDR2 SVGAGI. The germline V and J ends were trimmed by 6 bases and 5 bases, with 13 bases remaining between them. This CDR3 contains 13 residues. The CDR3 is CASRRTTDETQYF. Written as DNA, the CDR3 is TGTGCCAGCAGACGGACAACGGACGAGACCCAGTACTTC.

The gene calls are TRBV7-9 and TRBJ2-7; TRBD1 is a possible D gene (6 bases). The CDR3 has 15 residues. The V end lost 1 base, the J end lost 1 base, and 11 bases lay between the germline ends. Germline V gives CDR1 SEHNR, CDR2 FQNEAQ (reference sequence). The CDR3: CASSLDGGISYEQYF. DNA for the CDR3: TGTGCCAGCAGCTTAGATGGGGGCATTTCCTACGAGCAGTACTTC.

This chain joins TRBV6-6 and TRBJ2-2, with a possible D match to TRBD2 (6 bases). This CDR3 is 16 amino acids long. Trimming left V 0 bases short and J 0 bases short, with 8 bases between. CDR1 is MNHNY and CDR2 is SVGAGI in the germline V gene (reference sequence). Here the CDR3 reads CASSYSSGANTGELFF. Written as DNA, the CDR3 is TGTGCCAGCAGTTACTCTAGCGGAGCGAACACCGGGGAGCTGTTTTTT.

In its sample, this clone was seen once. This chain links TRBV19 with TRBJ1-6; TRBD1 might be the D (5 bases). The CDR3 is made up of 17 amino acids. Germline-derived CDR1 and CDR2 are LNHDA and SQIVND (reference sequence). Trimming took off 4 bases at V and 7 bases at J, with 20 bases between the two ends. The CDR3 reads CASSRVGTPVGNSPLHF. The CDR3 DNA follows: TGTGCCAGTAGTAGGGTGGGGACTCCAGTGGGGAATTCACCCCTCCACTTT.

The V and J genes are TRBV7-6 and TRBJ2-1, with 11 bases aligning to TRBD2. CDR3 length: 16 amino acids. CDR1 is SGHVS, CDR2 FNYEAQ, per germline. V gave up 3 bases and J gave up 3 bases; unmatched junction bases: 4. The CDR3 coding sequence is TGTGCCAGCAGCTTCTCGACTAGCGGGGTCTACAATGAGCAGTTCTTC. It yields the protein CASSFSTSGVYNEQFF. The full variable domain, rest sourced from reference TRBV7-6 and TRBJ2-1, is GAGVSQSPRYKVTKRGQDVALRCDPISGHVSLYWYRQALGQGPEFLTYFNYEAQQDKSGLPNDRFSAERPEGSISTLTIQRTEQRDSAMYRCASSFSTSGVYNEQFFGPGTRLTVL.

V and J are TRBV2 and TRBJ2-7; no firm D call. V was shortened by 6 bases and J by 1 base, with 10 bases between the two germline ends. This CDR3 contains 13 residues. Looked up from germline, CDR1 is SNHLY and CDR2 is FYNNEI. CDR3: CASSYDISYEQYF. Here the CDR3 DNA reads TGTGCCAGCAGCTATGACATTTCCTACGAGCAGTACTTC.

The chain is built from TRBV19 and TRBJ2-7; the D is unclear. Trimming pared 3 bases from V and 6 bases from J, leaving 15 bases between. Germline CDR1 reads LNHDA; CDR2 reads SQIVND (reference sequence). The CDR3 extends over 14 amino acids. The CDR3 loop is CASSIQASSGEQYF. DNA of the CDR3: TGTGCCAGTAGTATCCAAGCATCCTCGGGCGAGCAGTACTTC.

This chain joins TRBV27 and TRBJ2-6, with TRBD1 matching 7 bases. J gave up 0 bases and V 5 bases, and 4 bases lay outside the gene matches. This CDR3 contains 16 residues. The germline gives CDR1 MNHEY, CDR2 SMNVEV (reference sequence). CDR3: CASSPRQGSGANVLTF. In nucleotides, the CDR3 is TGTGCCAGCAGTCCAAGACAGGGCTCTGGGGCCAACGTCCTGACTTTC.

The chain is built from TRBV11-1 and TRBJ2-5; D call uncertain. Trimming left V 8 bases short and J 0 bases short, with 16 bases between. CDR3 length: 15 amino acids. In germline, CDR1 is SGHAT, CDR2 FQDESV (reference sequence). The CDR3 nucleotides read TGTGCCAGCTCGCGCCAAAGAGCCAACCAAGAGACCCAGTACTTC. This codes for CASSRQRANQETQYF.

CDR3 region: CASSPLVTGSTEAFF. The CDR3 nucleotides read TGTGCCAGCTCACCATTAGTGACAGGGAGTACTGAAGCTTTCTTT. J is TRBJ1-1 and V is TRBV18, with 7 bases that match TRBD1. The CDR3 contains 15 residues. The junction had 8 bases not matched to a gene; V was cut back by 2 bases and J by 5 bases. The germline V gene encodes CDR1 KGHSH and CDR2 LQKENI.

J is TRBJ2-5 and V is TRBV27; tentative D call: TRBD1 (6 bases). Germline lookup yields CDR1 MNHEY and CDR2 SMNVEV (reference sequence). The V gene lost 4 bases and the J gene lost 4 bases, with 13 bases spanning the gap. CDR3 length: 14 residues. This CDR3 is CASSSPGVGETQYF. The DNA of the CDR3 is TGTGCCAGCAGTTCCCCAGGGGTGGGAGAGACCCAGTACTTC.

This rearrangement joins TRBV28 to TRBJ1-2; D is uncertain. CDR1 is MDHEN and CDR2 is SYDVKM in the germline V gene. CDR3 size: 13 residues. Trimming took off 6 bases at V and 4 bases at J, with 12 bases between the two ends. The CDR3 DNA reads TGTGCCAGCAGACGAGGTCGCGGCTATGGCTACACCTTC. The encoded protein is CASRRGRGYGYTF.

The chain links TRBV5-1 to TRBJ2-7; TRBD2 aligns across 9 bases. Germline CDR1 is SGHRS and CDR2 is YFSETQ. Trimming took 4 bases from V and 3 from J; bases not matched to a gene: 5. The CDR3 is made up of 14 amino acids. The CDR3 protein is CASSKGTSSYEQYF. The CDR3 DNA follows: TGCGCCAGCAGCAAAGGGACTAGCAGCTACGAGCAGTACTTC.

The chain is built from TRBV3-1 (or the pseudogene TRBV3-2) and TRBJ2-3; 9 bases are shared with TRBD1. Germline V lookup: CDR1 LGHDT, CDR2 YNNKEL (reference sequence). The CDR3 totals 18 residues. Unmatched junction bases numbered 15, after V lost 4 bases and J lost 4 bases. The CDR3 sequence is CASSPFYTGTGRADTQYF. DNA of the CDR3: TGTGCCAGCAGCCCCTTCTACACCGGGACAGGGAGGGCAGATACGCAGTATTTT.

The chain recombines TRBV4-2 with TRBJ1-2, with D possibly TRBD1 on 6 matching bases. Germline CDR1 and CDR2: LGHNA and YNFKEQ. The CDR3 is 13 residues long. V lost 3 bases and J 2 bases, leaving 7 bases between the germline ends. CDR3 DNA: TGTGCCAGCAGCCAGGGGGCCAACTATGGCTACACCTTC. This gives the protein CASSQGANYGYTF.